These 3 T cell receptor beta chains share one sample of origin, sequenced in a study of Ad26.COV2.S vaccination and SARS-CoV-2 variants. This table comes from immunoSEQ multiplex PCR, and its TCRdb copy is limited to in-frame clones, with some not included. The sample shows fewer than 600,000 clones, approximately 90% of them seen only once. This sample's treatment: 19 received Ad26.COV2.S at low or high dose, single or two shots; several received placebo; per-sample allocation not given. All samples were drawn on day 63, counting from the first vaccine or placebo injection. Sequencing used peripheral blood, obtained in a trial of Ad26.COV2.S vaccine versus placebo. These receptors originate from a person between 18 and 65 years old who received the Ad26.COV2.S COVID-19 vaccine or a placebo.

This chain uses TRBV10-3 with TRBJ1-1; the match to TRBD1 covers 9 bases. The CDR3 loop spans 13 amino acids. The germline V gene has CDR1 ENHRY and CDR2 SYGVKD. The V gene end was trimmed by 6 bases and the J gene end by 5 bases; junction bases not matched to a gene: 4. CDR3 residues: CAIRDRGETEAFF. In DNA, the CDR3 is TGTGCCATCAGGGACAGGGGTGAGACTGAAGCTTTCTTT.

CDR3 sequence: CATSREGGGSFNEQFF. The CDR3 DNA reads as TGTGCCACCAGCAGAGAGGGGGGAGGCAGCTTCAATGAGCAGTTCTTC. V is TRBV15 and J is TRBJ2-1; TRBD2 is a possible D gene (6 bases). The length of the CDR3 is 16 residues. CDR1 LNHNV and CDR2 YYDKDF come from the germline V gene (reference sequence). V gave up 0 bases and J gave up 6 bases, with 15 bases separating them.

This CDR3 is CATSDQPGAPRENTGELFF. CDR3 DNA sequence: TGTGCCACCAGTGACCAACCCGGGGCCCCACGCGAGAACACCGGGGAGCTGTTTTTT. This chain connects TRBV24-1 to TRBJ2-2; D tentatively reads TRBD1 or TRBD2 (5 bases each). Deletions cut 4 bases from V and 1 base from J, with 21 bases between. Germline V gives CDR1 KGHDR, CDR2 SFDVKD. The CDR3 has 19 amino acids.